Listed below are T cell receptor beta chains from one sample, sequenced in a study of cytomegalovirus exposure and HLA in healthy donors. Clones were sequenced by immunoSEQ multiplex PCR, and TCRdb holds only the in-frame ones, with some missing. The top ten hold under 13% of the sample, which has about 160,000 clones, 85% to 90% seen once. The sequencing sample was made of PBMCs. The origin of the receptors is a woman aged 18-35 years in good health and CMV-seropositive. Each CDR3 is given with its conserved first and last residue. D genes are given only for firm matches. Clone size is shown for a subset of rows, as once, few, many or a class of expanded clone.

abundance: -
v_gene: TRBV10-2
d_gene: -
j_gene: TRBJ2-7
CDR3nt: TGCGCCAGCAGTGAGATAGGACAGTCCTACGAGCAGTACTTC
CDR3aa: CASSEIGQSYEQYF

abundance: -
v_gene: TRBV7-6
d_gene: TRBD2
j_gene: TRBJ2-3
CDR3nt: TGTGCCAGCAGCTTTCGGTCGGGAGGGTGGGCAGATACGCAGTATTTT
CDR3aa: CASSFRSGGWADTQYF

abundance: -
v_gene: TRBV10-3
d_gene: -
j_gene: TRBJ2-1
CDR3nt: TGTGCCATCAGTGAGTACGGGCAGGGTGGTGAGCAGTTCTTC
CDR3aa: CAISEYGQGGEQFF

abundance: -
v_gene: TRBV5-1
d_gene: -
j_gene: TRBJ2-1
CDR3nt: TGCGCCAGCAGCTTGACAGGGCAGTTCTTC
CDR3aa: CASSLTGQFF

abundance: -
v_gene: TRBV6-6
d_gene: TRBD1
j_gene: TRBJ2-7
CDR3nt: TGTGCCAGCAGTTTCGACAGGGGCTACGAGCAGTACTTC
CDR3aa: CASSFDRGYEQYF

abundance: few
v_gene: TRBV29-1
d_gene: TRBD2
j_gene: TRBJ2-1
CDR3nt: TGCAGCGTTGTGAGGACTAGCGGGAGAAATGAGCAGTTCTTC
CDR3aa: CSVVRTSGRNEQFF

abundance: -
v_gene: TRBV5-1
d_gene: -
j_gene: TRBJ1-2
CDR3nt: TGCGCCAGCAGCCGGGCAGGGCTCTTTTCCTATGGCTACACCTTC
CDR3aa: CASSRAGLFSYGYTF

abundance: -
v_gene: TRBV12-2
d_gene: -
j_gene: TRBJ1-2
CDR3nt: TGTGCAAGTCGCTTGGGGACAGGGGTCAGGCGCTACACCTTC
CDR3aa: CASRLGTGVRRYTF

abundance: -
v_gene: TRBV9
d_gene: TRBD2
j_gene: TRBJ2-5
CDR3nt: TGTGCCAGCAGCCTAGGGGTAGCGGGAGTCGAGAAGACCCAGTACTTC
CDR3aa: CASSLGVAGVEKTQYF

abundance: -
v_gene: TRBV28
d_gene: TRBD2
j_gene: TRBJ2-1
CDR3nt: TGTGCCAGCAGTTCCACCCCCGGACTAGTGGAGGATGAGCAGTTCTTC
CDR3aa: CASSSTPGLVEDEQFF

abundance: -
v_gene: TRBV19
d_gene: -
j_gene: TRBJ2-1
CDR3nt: TGTGCCAGTAGTAGGACAGTTTACTACAATGAGCAGTTCTTC
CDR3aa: CASSRTVYYNEQFF

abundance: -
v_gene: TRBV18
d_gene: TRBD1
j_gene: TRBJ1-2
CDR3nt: TGTGCCAGCTCACCCAATAATACAGGGGGCCTTCGTGGCTACACCTTC
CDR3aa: CASSPNNTGGLRGYTF

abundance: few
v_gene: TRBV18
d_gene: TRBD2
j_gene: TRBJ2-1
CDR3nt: TGTGCCAGCTCACCGGTTCCAATGGCGGGAGGAGGTCCCCACAATGAGCAGTTCTTC
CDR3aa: CASSPVPMAGGGPHNEQFF

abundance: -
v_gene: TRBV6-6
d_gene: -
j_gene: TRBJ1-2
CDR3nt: TGTGCCAGCAGCTTGAACCCCTACAGGGACTATGGCTACACCTTC
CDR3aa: CASSLNPYRDYGYTF

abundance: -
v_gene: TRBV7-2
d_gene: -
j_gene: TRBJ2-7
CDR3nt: TGTGCCAGCAGCTTAGGGCTAGCGAGTACCTACGAGCAGTACTTC
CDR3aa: CASSLGLASTYEQYF

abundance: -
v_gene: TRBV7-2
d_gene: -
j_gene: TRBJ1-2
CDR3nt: TGTGCCAGCAGCTTAGGGAGGGGATTGTTCACCTTC
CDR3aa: CASSLGRGLFTF

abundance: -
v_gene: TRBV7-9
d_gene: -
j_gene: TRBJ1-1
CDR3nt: TGTGCCAGCAGCCTCTATCCCATGAACACTGAAGCTTTCTTT
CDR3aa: CASSLYPMNTEAFF

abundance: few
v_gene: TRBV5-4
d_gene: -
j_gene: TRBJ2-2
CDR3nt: TGTGCCAGCAGCTTGGCCAGGGATAACACCGGGGAGCTGTTTTTT
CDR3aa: CASSLARDNTGELFF

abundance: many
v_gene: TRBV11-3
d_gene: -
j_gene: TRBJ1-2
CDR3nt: TGTGCCAGCAGCTTGTCGGGTTCCAACTATGGCTACACCTTC
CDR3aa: CASSLSGSNYGYTF

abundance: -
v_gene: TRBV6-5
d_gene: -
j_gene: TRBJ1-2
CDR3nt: TGTGCCAGCAGTGAACCTGGCCGAAATGGCTACACCTTC
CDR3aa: CASSEPGRNGYTF

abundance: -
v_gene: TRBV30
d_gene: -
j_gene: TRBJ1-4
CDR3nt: TGTGCCTGGACGACTGCAACTAATGAAAAACTGTTTTTT
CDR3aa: CAWTTATNEKLFF

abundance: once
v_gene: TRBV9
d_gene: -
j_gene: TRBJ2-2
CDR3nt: TGTGCCAGCAGCGTAGGTGGTCTAAACACCGGGGAGCTGTTTTTT
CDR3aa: CASSVGGLNTGELFF

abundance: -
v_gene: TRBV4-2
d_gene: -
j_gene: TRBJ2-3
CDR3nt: TGTGCCAGCAGCCCGGACCCCGGGGGCACAGATACGCAGTATTTT
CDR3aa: CASSPDPGGTDTQYF

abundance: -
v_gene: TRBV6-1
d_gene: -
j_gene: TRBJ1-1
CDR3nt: TGTGCCAGCAGTCGAAACATGAACACTGAAGCTTTCTTT
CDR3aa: CASSRNMNTEAFF

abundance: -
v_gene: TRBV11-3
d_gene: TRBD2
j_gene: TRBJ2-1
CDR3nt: TGTGCCAGCAGCGCGGGACTAGCGGGAGTTGGTGGAGCCTACAATGAGCAGTTCTTC
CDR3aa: CASSAGLAGVGGAYNEQFF

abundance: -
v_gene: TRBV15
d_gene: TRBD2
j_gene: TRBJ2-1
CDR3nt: TGTGCCACCAGCAGGTGGGGACTAGGGGGCTACAATGAGCAGTTCTTC
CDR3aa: CATSRWGLGGYNEQFF

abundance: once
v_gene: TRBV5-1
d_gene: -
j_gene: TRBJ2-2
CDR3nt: TGCGCCAGCAGCGATAGGATGGGAGGTGCGAACACCGGGGAGCTGTTTTTT
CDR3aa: CASSDRMGGANTGELFF

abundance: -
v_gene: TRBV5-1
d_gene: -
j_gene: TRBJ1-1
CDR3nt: TGCGCCAGCAGCTTGGCAGGGCTCGCCATGAACACTGAAGCTTTCTTT
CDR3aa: CASSLAGLAMNTEAFF

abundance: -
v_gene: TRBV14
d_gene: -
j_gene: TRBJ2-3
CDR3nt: TGTGCCAGCAGCCAATACTCGGTAGATACGCAGTATTTT
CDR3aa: CASSQYSVDTQYF

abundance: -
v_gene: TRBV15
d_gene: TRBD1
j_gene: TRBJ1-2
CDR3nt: TGTGCCACCAGCATTCTAACAGGGGACTATGGCTACACCTTC
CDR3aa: CATSILTGDYGYTF

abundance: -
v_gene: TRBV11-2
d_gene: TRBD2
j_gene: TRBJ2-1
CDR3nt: TGTGCCAGCAGCTTAGATCCCAGCGGGAGGAATCGGAATGAGCAGTTCTTC
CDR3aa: CASSLDPSGRNRNEQFF

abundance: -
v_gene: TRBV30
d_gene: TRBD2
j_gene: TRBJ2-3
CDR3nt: TGTGCCTGGAGTGGGACTAGCGGGAGAATGGGGGGCTGGGATACGCAGTATTTT
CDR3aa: CAWSGTSGRMGGWDTQYF

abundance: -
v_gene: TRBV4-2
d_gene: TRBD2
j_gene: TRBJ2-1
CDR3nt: TGTGCCAGCAGCCTAAACGCGGGGAGGGCCTTTTACAATGAGCAGTTCTTC
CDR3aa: CASSLNAGRAFYNEQFF

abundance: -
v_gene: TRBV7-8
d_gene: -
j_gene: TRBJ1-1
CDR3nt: TGTGCCAGCAGCCGAGGGGGAACTGAAGCTTTCTTT
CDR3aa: CASSRGGTEAFF

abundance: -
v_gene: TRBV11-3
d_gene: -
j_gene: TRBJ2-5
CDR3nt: TGTGCCAGCAGCTTAGGGAGGGGCTCAGAGACCCAGTACTTC
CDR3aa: CASSLGRGSETQYF

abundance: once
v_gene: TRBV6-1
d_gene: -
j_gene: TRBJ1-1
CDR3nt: TGTGCCAGCAGTGAAGCGCTTCTCAGGGTTGGTATGAAAGCTTTCTTT
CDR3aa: CASSEALLRVGMKAFF

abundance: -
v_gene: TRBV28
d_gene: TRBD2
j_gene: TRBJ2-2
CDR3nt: TGTGCCAGCAGATCCCCAATAGCGGGAGGCCGCGGGGAGCTGTTTTTT
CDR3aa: CASRSPIAGGRGELFF

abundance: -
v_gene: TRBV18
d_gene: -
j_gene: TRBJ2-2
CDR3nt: TGTGCCAGCTCCCCCAGTTACGAGGGCACCGGGGAGCTGTTTTTT
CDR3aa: CASSPSYEGTGELFF

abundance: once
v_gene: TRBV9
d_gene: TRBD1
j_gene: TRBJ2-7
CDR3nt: TGTGCCAGCGGGACAGGGGGCTACGAGCAGTACTTC
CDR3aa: CASGTGGYEQYF

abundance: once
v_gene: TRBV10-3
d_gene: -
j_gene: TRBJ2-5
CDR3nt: TGTGCCATCCCGCGAGGGCGTATGGAGACCCAGTACTTC
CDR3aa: CAIPRGRMETQYF

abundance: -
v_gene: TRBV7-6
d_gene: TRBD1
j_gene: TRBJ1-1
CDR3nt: TGTGCCAGCAGCCTGGGACAGGGAATGAACACTGAAGCTTTCTTT
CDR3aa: CASSLGQGMNTEAFF

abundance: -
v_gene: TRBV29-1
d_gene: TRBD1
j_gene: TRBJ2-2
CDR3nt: TGCAGCGCCCACAGGGGGATGGGGGAGCTGTTTTTT
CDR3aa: CSAHRGMGELFF

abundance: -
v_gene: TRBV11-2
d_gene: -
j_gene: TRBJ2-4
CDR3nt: TGTGCCAGCAGATTACTAGCCAAAAACATTCAGTACTTC
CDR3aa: CASRLLAKNIQYF

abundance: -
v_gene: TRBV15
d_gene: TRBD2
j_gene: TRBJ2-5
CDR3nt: TGTGCCACCACCCTCGGAAGCGGGAAAGAGACCCAGTACTTC
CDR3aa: CATTLGSGKETQYF

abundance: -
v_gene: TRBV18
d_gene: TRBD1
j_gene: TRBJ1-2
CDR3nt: TGTGCCAGCTCACCAGGACAGGTCGCAGTTTATGGCTACACCTTC
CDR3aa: CASSPGQVAVYGYTF

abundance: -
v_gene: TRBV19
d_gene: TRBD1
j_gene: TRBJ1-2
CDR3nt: TGTGCCAGTAGTATGAATTCGGAGCCGGACAGGTCCTATGGCTACACCTTC
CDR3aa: CASSMNSEPDRSYGYTF

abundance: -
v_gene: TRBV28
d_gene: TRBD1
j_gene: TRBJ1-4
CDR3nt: TGTGCCAGCAGCCCAACCGGGACAGGGCCCGAAAAACTGTTTTTT
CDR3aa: CASSPTGTGPEKLFF

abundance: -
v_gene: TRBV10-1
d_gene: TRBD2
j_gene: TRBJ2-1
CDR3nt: TGCGCCAGCAGTAGCATAGCGGGGGGAAACAATGAGCAGTTCTTC
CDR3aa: CASSSIAGGNNEQFF

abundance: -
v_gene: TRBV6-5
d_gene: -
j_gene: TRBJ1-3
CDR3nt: TGTGCCAGCAGCACAGGCGACTCTGGAAACACCATATATTTT
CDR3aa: CASSTGDSGNTIYF

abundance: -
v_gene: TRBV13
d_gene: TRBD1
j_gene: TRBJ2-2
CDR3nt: TGTGCCAGCAGCTTAGTTGTGGCGGCAGGGGGCTCGGAGCTGTTTTTT
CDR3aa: CASSLVVAAGGSELFF

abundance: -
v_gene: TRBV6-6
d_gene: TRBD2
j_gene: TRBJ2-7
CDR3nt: TGTGCCAGCAGTTACTTAGCGGGAGGGGACTACGAGCAGTACTTC
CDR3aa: CASSYLAGGDYEQYF

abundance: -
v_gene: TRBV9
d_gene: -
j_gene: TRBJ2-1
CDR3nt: TGTGCCAGCAGCGTAGGCAGCAATGAGCAGTTCTTC
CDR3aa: CASSVGSNEQFF

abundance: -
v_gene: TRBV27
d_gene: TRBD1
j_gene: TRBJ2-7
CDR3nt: TGTGCCAGCAGTTATAAGGGCCCCAGACAGGGCTACGAGCAGTACTTC
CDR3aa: CASSYKGPRQGYEQYF